The clone carrying this T cell receptor beta chain was recorded at least ten times. Its cognate antigen is unknown. This entry belongs to a study of T-cell reconstitution after alpha-beta-depleted transplantation in children. Points from the study as a whole: Several hundred expanded graft clones reportedly supplied alpha-beta T cells about two months after transplant. At the one-year point after transplant, T-cell counts and TCRbeta diversity were found to come mostly from T cells that had been newly produced. Some patients showed high day-60 TCRbeta diversity, which derived from surviving recipient T cells and thymic progenitors.

The V gene's germline CDR1 is SEHNR and CDR2 FQNEAQ (reference sequence). The CDR3 runs to 16 residues. Trimming at V came to 2 bases and at J to 9 bases, leaving 6 bases not matched to a gene. Unique molecular identifiers were used to barcode this TCRbeta library. Via MiXCR, TCRdb re-called the PCR reads, giving one row per CDR3 protein. There are around 3,400 distinct CDR3 sequences in the sample; around 23% occur only once, and roughly a quarter lies in the top ten. The material was PBMCs, mostly from graft donor cells, obtained 60 days after TCRalphabeta/CD19-depleted stem cell transplant. The chain has TRBV7-9 and TRBJ2-1; 14 bases fit TRBD2. The source is a male patient between 2 and 10 years old who had a stem cell transplant for acute lymphoblastic leukemia, so the T cells may come from the graft donor. The CDR3 spells CASSLRGLAGECEQFF. Written as DNA, the CDR3 is TGTGCCAGCAGCTTACGGGGACTAGCGGGAGAGTGTGAGCAGTTCTTC.